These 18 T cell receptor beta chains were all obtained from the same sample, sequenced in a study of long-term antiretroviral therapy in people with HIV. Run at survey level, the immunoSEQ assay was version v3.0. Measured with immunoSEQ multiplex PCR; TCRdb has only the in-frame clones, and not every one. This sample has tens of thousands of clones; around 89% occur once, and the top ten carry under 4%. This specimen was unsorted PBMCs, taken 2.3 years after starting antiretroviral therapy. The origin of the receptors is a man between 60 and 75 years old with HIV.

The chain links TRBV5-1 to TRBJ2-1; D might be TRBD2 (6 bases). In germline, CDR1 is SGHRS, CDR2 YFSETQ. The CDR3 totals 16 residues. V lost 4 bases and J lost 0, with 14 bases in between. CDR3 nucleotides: TGCGCCAGCAGCCCTGGAGGGGCGCTCTCCTACAATGAGCAGTTCTTC. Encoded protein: CASSPGGALSYNEQFF.

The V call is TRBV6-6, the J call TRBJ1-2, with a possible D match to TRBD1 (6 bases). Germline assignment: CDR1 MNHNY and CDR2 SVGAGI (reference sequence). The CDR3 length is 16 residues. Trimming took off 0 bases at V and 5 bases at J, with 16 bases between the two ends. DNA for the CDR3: TGTGCCAGCAGTTACTCTACCCGGACAGAGACATATGGCTACACCTTC. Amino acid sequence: CASSYSTRTETYGYTF.

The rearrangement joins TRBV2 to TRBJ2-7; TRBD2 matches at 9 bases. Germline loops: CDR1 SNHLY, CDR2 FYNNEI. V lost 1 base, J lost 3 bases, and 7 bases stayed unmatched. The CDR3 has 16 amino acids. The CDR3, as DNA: TGTGCCAGCAGTGAAGGTTCTAGCGGGAATGGCTACGAGCAGTACTTC. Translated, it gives CASSEGSSGNGYEQYF. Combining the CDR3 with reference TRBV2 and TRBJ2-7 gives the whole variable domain EPEVTQTPSHQVTQMGQEVILRCVPISNHLYFYWYRQILGQKVEFLVSFYNNEISEKSEIFDDQFSVERPDGSNFTLKIRSTKLEDSAMYFCASSEGSSGNGYEQYFGPGTRLTVT.

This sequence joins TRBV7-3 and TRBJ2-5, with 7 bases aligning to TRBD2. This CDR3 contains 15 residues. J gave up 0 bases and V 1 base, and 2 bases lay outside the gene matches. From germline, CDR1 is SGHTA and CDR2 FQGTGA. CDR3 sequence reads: CASSLRGTNQETQYF. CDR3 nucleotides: TGTGCCAGCAGCTTAAGGGGGACTAACCAAGAGACCCAGTACTTC.

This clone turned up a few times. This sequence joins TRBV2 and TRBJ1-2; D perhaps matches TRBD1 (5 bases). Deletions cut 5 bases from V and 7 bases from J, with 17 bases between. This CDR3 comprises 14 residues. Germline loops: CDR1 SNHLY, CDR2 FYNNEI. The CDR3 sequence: CASSPTLGGGGYTF. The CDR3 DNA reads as TGTGCCAGCAGTCCCACGTTAGGTGGGGGTGGCTACACCTTC.

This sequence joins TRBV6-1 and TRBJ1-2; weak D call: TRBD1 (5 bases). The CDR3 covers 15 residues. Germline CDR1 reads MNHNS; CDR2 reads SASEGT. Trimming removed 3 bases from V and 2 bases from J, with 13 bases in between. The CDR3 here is CASSESGLRNYGYTF. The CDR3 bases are TGTGCCAGCAGTGAGTCAGGGCTAAGAAACTATGGCTACACCTTC.

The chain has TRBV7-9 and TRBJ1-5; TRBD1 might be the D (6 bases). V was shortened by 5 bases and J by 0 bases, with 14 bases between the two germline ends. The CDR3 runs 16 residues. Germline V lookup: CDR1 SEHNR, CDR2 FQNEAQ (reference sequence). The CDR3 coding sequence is TGTGCCAGCAGCCCAGGACAGCCTTATAGCAATCAGCCCCAGCATTTT. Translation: CASSPGQPYSNQPQHF.

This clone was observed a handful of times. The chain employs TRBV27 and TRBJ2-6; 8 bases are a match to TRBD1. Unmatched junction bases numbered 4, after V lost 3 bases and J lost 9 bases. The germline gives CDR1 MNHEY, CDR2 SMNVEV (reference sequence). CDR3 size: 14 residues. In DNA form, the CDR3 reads TGTGCCAGCAGTTTGGACAGGGTTGTCAACGTCCTGACTTTC. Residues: CASSLDRVVNVLTF. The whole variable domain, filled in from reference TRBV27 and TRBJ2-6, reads EAQVTQNPRYLITVTGKKLTVTCSQNMNHEYMSWYRQDPGLGLRQIYYSMNVEVTDKGDVPEGYKVSRKEKRNFPLILESPSPNQTSLYFCASSLDRVVNVLTFGAGSRLTVL.

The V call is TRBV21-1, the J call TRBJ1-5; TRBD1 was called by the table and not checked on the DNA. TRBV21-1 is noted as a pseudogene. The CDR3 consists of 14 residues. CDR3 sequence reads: CASSCPGDPLAQHF. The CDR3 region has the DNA TGTGCCAGCAGCTGCCCAGGGGACCCCTTGGCCCAGCATTTT.

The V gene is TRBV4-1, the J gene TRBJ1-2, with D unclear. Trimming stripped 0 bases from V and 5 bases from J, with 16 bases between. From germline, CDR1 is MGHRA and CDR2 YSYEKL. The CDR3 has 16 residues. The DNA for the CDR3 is TGCGCCAGCAGCCAAGATACGTCCCGGTGGGGATATGGCTACACCTTC. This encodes CASSQDTSRWGYGYTF.

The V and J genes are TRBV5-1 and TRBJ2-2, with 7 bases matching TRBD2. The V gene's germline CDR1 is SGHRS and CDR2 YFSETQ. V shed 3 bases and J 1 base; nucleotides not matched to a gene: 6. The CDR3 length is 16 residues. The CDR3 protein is CASSYLGGMNTGELFF. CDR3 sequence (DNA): TGCGCCAGCAGCTACCTCGGGGGGATGAACACCGGGGAGCTGTTTTTT.

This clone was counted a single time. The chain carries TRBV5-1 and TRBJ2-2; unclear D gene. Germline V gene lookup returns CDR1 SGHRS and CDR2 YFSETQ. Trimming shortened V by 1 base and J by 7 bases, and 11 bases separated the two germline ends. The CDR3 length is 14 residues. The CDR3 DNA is TGCGCCAGCAGCTTGTTTACACCCAACGGGGAGCTGTTTTTT. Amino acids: CASSLFTPNGELFF.

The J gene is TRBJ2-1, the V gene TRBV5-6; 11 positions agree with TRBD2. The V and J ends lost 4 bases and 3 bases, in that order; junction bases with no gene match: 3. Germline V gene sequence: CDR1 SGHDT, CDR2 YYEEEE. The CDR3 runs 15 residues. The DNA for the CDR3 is TGTGCCAGCAGCATTAGCGGGAGGGGCTACAATGAGCAGTTCTTC. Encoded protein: CASSISGRGYNEQFF.

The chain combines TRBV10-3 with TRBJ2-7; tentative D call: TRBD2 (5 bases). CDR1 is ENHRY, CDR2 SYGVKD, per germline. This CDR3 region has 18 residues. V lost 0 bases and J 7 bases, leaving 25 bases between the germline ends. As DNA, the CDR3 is TGTGCCATCAGTGAGTCACCTGACGGGATTAGCCGGTTGAGTGAGCAGTACTTC. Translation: CAISESPDGISRLSEQYF.

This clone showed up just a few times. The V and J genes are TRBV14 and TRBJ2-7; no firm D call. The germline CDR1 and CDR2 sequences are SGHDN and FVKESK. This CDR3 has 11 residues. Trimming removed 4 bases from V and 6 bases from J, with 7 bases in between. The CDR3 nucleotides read TGTGCCAGCAGCCGCCTCGGCGAGCAGTACTTC. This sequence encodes CASSRLGEQYF. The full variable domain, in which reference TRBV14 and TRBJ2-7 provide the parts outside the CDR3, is EAGVTQFPSHSVIEKGQTVTLRCDPISGHDNLYWYRRVMGKEIKFLLHFVKESKQDESGMPNNRFLAERTGGTYSTLKVQPAELEDSGVYFCASSRLGEQYFGPGTRLTVT.

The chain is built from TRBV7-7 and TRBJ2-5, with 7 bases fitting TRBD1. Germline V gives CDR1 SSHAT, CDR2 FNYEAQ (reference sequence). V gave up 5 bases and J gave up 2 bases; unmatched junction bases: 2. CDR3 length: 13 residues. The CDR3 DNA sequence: TGTGCCAGCAGCCAGGACAGGCAAGAGACCCAGTACTTC. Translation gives CASSQDRQETQYF.

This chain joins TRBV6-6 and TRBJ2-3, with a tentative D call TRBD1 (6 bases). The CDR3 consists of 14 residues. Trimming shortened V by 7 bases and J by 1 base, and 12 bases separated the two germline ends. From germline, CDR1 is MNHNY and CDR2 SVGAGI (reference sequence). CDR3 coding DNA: TGTGCCAGCAAAGGGGGTTTTGGCACAGATACGCAGTATTTT. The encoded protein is CASKGGFGTDTQYF.

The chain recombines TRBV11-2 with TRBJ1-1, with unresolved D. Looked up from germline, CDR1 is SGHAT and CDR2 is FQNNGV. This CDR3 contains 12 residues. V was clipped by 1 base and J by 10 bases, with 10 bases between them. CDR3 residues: CASSLGLRRAFF. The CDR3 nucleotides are TGTGCCAGCAGCTTAGGCCTCAGGAGAGCTTTCTTT.